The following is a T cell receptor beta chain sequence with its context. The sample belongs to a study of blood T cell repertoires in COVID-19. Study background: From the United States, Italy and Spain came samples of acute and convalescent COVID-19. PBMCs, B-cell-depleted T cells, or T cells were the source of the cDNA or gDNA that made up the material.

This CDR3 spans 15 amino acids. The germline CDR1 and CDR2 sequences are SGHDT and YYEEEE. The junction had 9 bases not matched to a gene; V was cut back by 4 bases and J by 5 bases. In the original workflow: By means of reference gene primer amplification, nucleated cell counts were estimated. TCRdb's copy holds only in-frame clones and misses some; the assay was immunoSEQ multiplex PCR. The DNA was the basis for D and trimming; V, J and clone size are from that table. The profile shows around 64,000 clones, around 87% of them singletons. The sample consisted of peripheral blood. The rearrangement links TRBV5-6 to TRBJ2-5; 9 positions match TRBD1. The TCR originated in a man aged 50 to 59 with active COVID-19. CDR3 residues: CASSPLGQGRETQYF. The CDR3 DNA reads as TGTGCCAGCAGCCCATTGGGACAGGGCAGGGAGACCCAGTACTTC.